A single sample is the source of the 14 T cell receptor beta chains below, sequenced in a study of human T cells and chemical hapten exposure. Via MiXCR, TCRdb re-called the RACE reads, giving one row per CDR3 protein. The sample lists a few hundred thousand distinct CDR3 sequences, roughly 8% occurring once. Time point meaning: pre-sensitization, week 0. Regarding treatment: therapeutic diphenylcyclopropenone sensitization with weekly scalp DPC. Source: whole blood, taken in connection with sensitization to the hapten diphenylcyclopropenone (DPC). Receptors were obtained from a man between 18 and 35 years old with alopecia areata. Some clones in this sample may be carry-over from other donors' samples.

V gene TRBV28 combines with J gene TRBJ2-3; 8 bases are shared with TRBD1. The CDR3 spans 15 residues. Germline-derived CDR1 and CDR2 are MDHEN and SYDVKM. With V trimmed by 8 bases and J by 3 bases, 10 bases remained unmatched. The CDR3 here is CASPPGGQETDTQYF. CDR3 bases: TGTGCCAGCCCGCCTGGGGGACAGGAAACAGATACGCAGTATTTT.

This clonotype was observed a few times. This sequence joins TRBV4-2 and TRBJ1-2, with 8 bases lining up with TRBD1. V dropped 3 bases and J dropped 4; count of bases not matched to a gene: 7. Germline CDR1 and CDR2: LGHNA and YNFKEQ. CDR3 length equals 15 residues. CDR3 region: CASSQAGQELYGYTF. CDR3 sequence (DNA): TGTGCCAGCAGCCAGGCGGGACAGGAACTCTATGGCTACACCTTC.

The chain uses TRBV3-1 and TRBJ1-6, with 10 bases lining up with TRBD1. The CDR3 covers 18 residues. J was trimmed by 7 bases and V by 4 bases; bases with no gene match: 13. The germline CDR1 and CDR2 sequences are LGHDT and YNNKEL (reference sequence). The DNA of the CDR3 is TGTGCCAGCAGCCTCCGGGACAGGGGATTCCGTTTGAATTCACCCCTCCACTTT. It encodes CASSLRDRGFRLNSPLHF.

This sequence joins TRBV7-3 and TRBJ2-2; TRBD1 matches at 7 bases. The CDR3 totals 17 residues. The germline gives CDR1 SGHTA, CDR2 FQGTGA. V shed 1 base and J 1 base; nucleotides not matched to a gene: 6. As DNA, the CDR3 is TGTGCCAGCAGCTTAAGTCCCACAGGGGTGAACACCGGGGAGCTGTTTTTT. Translating gives CASSLSPTGVNTGELFF.

The sample holds many counts of this clonotype. The chain uses TRBV7-8 and TRBJ2-1; D could derive from TRBD1 or TRBD2 (5 bases each). Trimming removed 1 base at V and 4 bases at J, with 11 bases between. The CDR3 contains 15 residues. In germline, CDR1 is SGHVS, CDR2 FQNEAQ. CDR3 sequence reads: CASSLGGRGYNEQFF. Written as DNA, the CDR3 is TGTGCCAGCAGCTTAGGGGGACGGGGTTACAATGAGCAGTTCTTC.

In this sample, this clonotype turned up a few times. This chain joins TRBV6-1 and TRBJ2-7; 7 positions match TRBD1. The CDR3 sequence is 14 residues long. Germline V CDR1 and CDR2: MNHNS, SASEGT. The trim removed 6 bases at V and 6 bases at J, leaving 11 bases unmatched. DNA of the CDR3: TGTGCCAGCAGGCACAGGGGCCCCGGCTCCGAGCAGTACGTC. This encodes CASRHRGPGSEQYV.

CDR3 in amino acids: CASSPRLGVESDTQYF. The CDR3 DNA follows: TGTGCCAGCAGTCCGCGGTTGGGGGTAGAGTCAGATACGCAGTATTTT. J is TRBJ2-3 and V is TRBV7-9; D is possibly TRBD1 or TRBD2 (5 bases each). V lost 6 bases, J lost 4 bases, and 20 bases lay in between. There are 16 residues in the CDR3. CDR1 is SEHNR, CDR2 FQNEAQ, per germline (reference sequence). The complete variable domain, with remaining parts taken from reference TRBV7-9 and TRBJ2-3, reads DTGVSQNPRHKITKRGQNVTFRCDPISEHNRLYWYRQTLGQGPEFLTYFQNEAQLEKSRLLSDRFSAERPKGSFSTLEIQRTEQGDSAMYLCASSPRLGVESDTQYFGPGTRLTVL.

This clonotype was seen ten or more times. This chain uses TRBV9 with TRBJ1-4; 7 bases align to TRBD1. Per germline, CDR1 SGDLS and CDR2 YYNGEE. The CDR3 sequence is 14 residues long. V was clipped by 4 bases and J by 3 bases; unmatched bases: 3. The CDR3 region is CASSSTGSNEKLFF. CDR3 sequence (DNA): TGTGCCAGCAGCTCGACAGGGTCTAATGAAAAACTGTTTTTT. Filled out from reference TRBV9 and TRBJ1-4, the complete variable domain reads DSGVTQTPKHLITATGQRVTLRCSPRSGDLSVYWYQQSLDQGLQFLIQYYNGEERAKGNILERFSAQQFPDLHSELNLSSLELGDSALYFCASSSTGSNEKLFFGSGTQLSVL.

This clonotype appeared a few times. The chain combines TRBV12-3 or TRBV12-4 with TRBJ1-1; D uncertain. CDR3 length: 15 residues. Trimming removed 5 bases at V and 4 bases at J, with 17 bases between. For the CDR3, the DNA is TGTGCCAGCAGTACGGGAGTTTTGAGATCCACTGAAGCTTTCTTT. Its translation is CASSTGVLRSTEAFF.

The V call is TRBV18, the J call TRBJ2-7; D is possibly TRBD1 (5 bases). V gave up 3 bases and J gave up 1 base, with 7 bases separating them. The germline CDR1 and CDR2 sequences are KGHSH and LQKENI. This CDR3 comprises 13 residues. The CDR3 sequence: CASSPRQSYEQYF. The CDR3 DNA reads TGTGCCAGCTCACCCCGACAGTCCTACGAGCAGTACTTC.

This clonotype appeared many times. This chain's CDR3 is CASSQDHGGYTDTQYF. Written as DNA, the CDR3 is TGCGCCAGCAGCCAAGATCACGGGGGTTACACAGATACGCAGTATTTT. The rearrangement uses TRBV4-3 and TRBJ2-3; D is possibly TRBD2 (6 bases). The V gene's germline CDR1 is LGHNA and CDR2 YSLEER. This CDR3 is 16 amino acids long. V shed 0 bases and J shed 2 bases, with 12 bases lying between them.

This chain joins TRBV10-3 and TRBJ2-7, with a possible D match to TRBD2 (5 bases). Germline CDR1 is ENHRY and CDR2 is SYGVKD. Between the trimmed V and J ends, which lost 4 bases and 0 bases, there was a span of 7 bases. The CDR3 is 13 residues long. CDR3 amino acids: CAISVGSSYEQYF. The CDR3 DNA reads as TGTGCCATCAGTGTGGGGAGCTCCTACGAGCAGTACTTC.

This clonotype was seen at least ten times. J is TRBJ1-4 and V is TRBV7-9, with 10 bases identical to TRBD1. The V gene's germline CDR1 is SEHNR and CDR2 FQNEAQ (reference sequence). The length of the CDR3 is 15 residues. With 3 bases clipped from V and 8 bases from J, the junction kept 6 bases outside the gene matches. The CDR3: CASSFTGTGVEKLFF. The CDR3 DNA follows: TGTGCCAGCAGCTTCACCGGGACAGGGGTCGAAAAACTGTTTTTT.

The rearrangement links TRBV7-3 to TRBJ2-2, with unresolved D. Germline V CDR1 and CDR2: SGHTA, FQGTGA. Trimming left V 4 bases short and J 2 bases short, with 11 bases between. The CDR3 consists of 15 residues. The CDR3 nucleotides read TGTGCCAGCAGCTCAAAGAGCTCTAACACCGGGGAGCTGTTTTTT. Residues: CASSSKSSNTGELFF.